The 16 T cell receptor beta chains in this list originate from one sample, sequenced in a study of cytomegalovirus exposure and HLA in healthy donors. 13 Jbeta primers and 60 Vbeta primers were used for the PCR. Assay used: immunoSEQ multiplex PCR; TCRdb lists only in-frame clones, some missing. Among roughly 190,000 clones listed, more than 70% were seen once. Source material: PBMCs. These receptor sequences come from a man aged 30 to 45 in good health and CMV-seropositive.

A remark on this clone: Mismatch with germline at one junction end may stem from a read error. The chain employs TRBV5-1 and TRBJ1-2; 11 positions agree with TRBD1. The germline CDR1 and CDR2 sequences are SGHRS and YFSETQ. This CDR3 is built from 15 residues. CDR3 protein: CVSSLAWGQGVGYTF. Here the CDR3 DNA reads TGCGTCAGCAGCTTGGCCTGGGGACAGGGGGTCGGCTACACCTTC. Combining the CDR3 with reference TRBV5-1 and TRBJ1-2 gives the whole variable domain KAGVTQTPRYLIKTRGQQVTLSCSPISGHRSVSWYQQTPGQGLQFLFEYFSETQRNKGNFPGRFSGRQFSNSRSEMNVSTLELGDSALYLCVSSLAWGQGVGYTFGSGTRLTVV.

CDR3 protein: CASSVRGEVSNTEAFF. The CDR3, as DNA: TGTGCCAGCAGCGTACGCGGGGAGGTATCGAACACTGAAGCTTTCTTT. V usage is TRBV9 and J usage is TRBJ1-1; D is unclear. The germline V gene has CDR1 SGDLS and CDR2 YYNGEE. The CDR3 has 16 amino acids. V was cut by 1 base and J by 1 base, with 14 bases left in between. Combining the CDR3 with reference TRBV9 and TRBJ1-1 gives the whole variable domain DSGVTQTPKHLITATGQRVTLRCSPRSGDLSVYWYQQSLDQGLQFLIQYYNGEERAKGNILERFSAQQFPDLHSELNLSSLELGDSALYFCASSVRGEVSNTEAFFGQGTRLTVV.

This clone came up a few times. The J gene is TRBJ2-2, the V gene TRBV5-1; maybe TRBD1 (5 bases). Germline CDR1 reads SGHRS; CDR2 reads YFSETQ. Trimming removed 7 bases at V and 4 bases at J, with 14 bases between. The CDR3 is 14 amino acids. The CDR3 DNA follows: TGCGCCAGCCAGGGAACTCGAGGCACCGGGGAGCTGTTTTTT. It specifies CASQGTRGTGELFF.

The chain employs TRBV19 and TRBJ1-5; weak D call: TRBD1 (6 bases). CDR1 is LNHDA, CDR2 SQIVND, per germline (reference sequence). V was clipped by 7 bases and J by 0 bases, with 16 bases between them. CDR3 length: 16 amino acids. This chain's CDR3 is CASTGQGSYSNQPQHF. The CDR3 region has the DNA TGTGCCAGTACGGGCCAGGGGAGCTATAGCAATCAGCCCCAGCATTTT.

The chain recombines TRBV4-1 with TRBJ2-7, with 7 bases matching TRBD1. The germline V gene has CDR1 MGHRA and CDR2 YSYEKL. CDR3 length equals 16 residues. After removal of 3 bases from V and 3 bases from J, the junction contained 11 bases not matched to a gene. The CDR3 loop reads CASSQSQGDGSYEQYF. CDR3 nucleotide sequence: TGCGCCAGCAGCCAGTCCCAGGGGGACGGTAGCTACGAGCAGTACTTC.

This chain uses TRBV5-1 with TRBJ2-1; possibly TRBD2 for D (6 bases). The ends were cut back, 4 bases at V and 1 base at J, with 9 bases in the middle. Germline loops: CDR1 SGHRS, CDR2 YFSETQ. The CDR3 consists of 14 residues. The CDR3 nucleotides read TGCGCCAGCAGCGGCCGGGGGTCCTACAATGAGCAGTTCTTC. Protein sequence: CASSGRGSYNEQFF. Full variable domain (rest looked up from reference TRBV5-1 and TRBJ2-1): KAGVTQTPRYLIKTRGQQVTLSCSPISGHRSVSWYQQTPGQGLQFLFEYFSETQRNKGNFPGRFSGRQFSNSRSEMNVSTLELGDSALYLCASSGRGSYNEQFFGPGTRLTVL.

V usage is TRBV30 and J usage is TRBJ2-2, with D tentatively TRBD2 (7 bases). Germline CDR1 is GTSNPN and CDR2 is SVGIG (reference sequence). CDR3 size: 17 residues. Trimming removed 2 bases from V and 6 bases from J, with 22 bases in between. The CDR3 DNA sequence: TGTGCCTGGAGTACGGGGGCTAGCGGTTCGGTTGCCGGGGAGCTGTTTTTT. This sequence encodes CAWSTGASGSVAGELFF.

This chain joins TRBV5-1 and TRBJ2-2; TRBD1 agrees at 7 bases. This CDR3 comprises 15 residues. Germline V gene data show CDR1 as SGHRS and CDR2 as YFSETQ. The junction had 5 bases not matched to a gene; V was cut back by 4 bases and J by 2 bases. CDR3: CASSTRTGNTGELFF. The CDR3 bases are TGCGCCAGCAGCACAAGGACAGGCAACACCGGGGAGCTGTTTTTT.

This chain uses TRBV18 with TRBJ1-1; D gene ambiguous. Trimming shortened V by 6 bases and J by 0 bases, and 11 bases separated the two germline ends. The CDR3 spans 14 residues. Germline loops: CDR1 KGHSH, CDR2 LQKENI. The CDR3 DNA reads TGTGCCAGCTCCCGGAGCGAGATGAACACTGAAGCTTTCTTT. Translation: CASSRSEMNTEAFF.

This chain uses TRBV5-6 with TRBJ2-7; 9 positions agree with TRBD2. Per the germline V gene, CDR1 is SGHDT and CDR2 is YYEEEE. The CDR3 has 15 residues. Losses at the gene ends were 4 bases for V and 9 bases for J; bases not matched to a gene: 14. DNA for the CDR3: TGTGCCAGCAGCCCCGCCGGCGGGGGACTAGCCCGGCAGTACTTC. Protein: CASSPAGGGLARQYF.

The chain joins TRBV7-6 to TRBJ2-7, with D possibly matching TRBD2 (6 bases). The CDR3 has 12 amino acids. Germline V gives CDR1 SGHVS, CDR2 FNYEAQ. Trimming left V 4 bases short and J 6 bases short, with 10 bases between. The CDR3 spells CASSSEGPEQYF. DNA of the CDR3: TGTGCCAGCAGCTCGGAGGGGCCCGAGCAGTACTTC.

The V call is TRBV5-1, the J call TRBJ1-2; no firm D call. The CDR3 totals 11 residues. V was pared by 5 bases and J by 8 bases, with 10 bases between. Per germline, CDR1 SGHRS and CDR2 YFSETQ. The CDR3 bases are TGCGCCAGCAGTGAGGAGAGGGGCTACACCTTC. As protein: CASSEERGYTF.

This rearrangement joins TRBV7-3 to TRBJ1-1; a weak D match, TRBD1 (5 bases). This CDR3 is built from 15 residues. V was shortened by 0 bases and J by 1 base, with 9 bases between the two germline ends. Per germline, CDR1 SGHTA and CDR2 FQGTGA. CDR3 in amino acids: CASSLTMDKNTEAFF. The CDR3, as DNA: TGTGCCAGCAGCTTAACGATGGACAAGAACACTGAAGCTTTCTTT.

Only a few counts were recorded for this clone. The gene calls are TRBV30 and TRBJ1-1; no clear D gene. CDR1 and CDR2 (germline): GTSNPN, SVGIG (reference sequence). The CDR3 runs to 12 residues. V lost 3 bases to trimming and J lost 4 bases, with 9 bases between them. CDR3: CAWRRRFTEAFF. DNA of the CDR3: TGTGCCTGGAGACGCCGGTTCACTGAAGCTTTCTTT.

V gene TRBV6-5 combines with J gene TRBJ1-5; no clear D. Trimming left V 0 bases short and J 7 bases short, with 13 bases between. CDR3 length: 15 amino acids. From germline, CDR1 is MNHEY and CDR2 SVGAGI. CDR3 protein: CASSYSPGLGQPQHF. In DNA, the CDR3 is TGTGCCAGCAGTTACTCGCCGGGATTGGGACAGCCCCAGCATTTT.

This clone was recorded once. The chain joins TRBV6-5 to TRBJ2-1; 7 bases line up with TRBD1. This CDR3 is built from 13 residues. Trimming at V came to 5 bases and at J to 6 bases, leaving 4 bases not matched to a gene. In germline, CDR1 is MNHEY, CDR2 SVGAGI. The CDR3 coding sequence is TGTGCCAGCAGTGACAGGGTTACCAATGAGCAGTTCTTC. Its protein is CASSDRVTNEQFF.